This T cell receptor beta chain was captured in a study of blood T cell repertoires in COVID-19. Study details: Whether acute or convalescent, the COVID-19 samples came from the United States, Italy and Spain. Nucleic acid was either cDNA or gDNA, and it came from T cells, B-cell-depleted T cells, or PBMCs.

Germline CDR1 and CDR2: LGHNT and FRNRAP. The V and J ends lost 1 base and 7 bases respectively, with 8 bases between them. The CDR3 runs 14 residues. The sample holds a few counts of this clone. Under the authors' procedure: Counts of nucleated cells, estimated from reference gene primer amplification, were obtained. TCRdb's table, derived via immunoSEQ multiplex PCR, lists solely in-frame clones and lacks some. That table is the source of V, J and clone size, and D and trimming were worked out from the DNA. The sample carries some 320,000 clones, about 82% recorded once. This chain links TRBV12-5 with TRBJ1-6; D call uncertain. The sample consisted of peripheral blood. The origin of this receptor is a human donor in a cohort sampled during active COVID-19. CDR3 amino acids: CASGLGPPNSPLHF. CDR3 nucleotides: TGTGCTAGTGGTTTGGGGCCTCCGAATTCACCCCTCCACTTT.